The TCR beta chain described here comes from a study of memory CD4+ T cells and cytomegalovirus serostatus. In the study's own analysis: After removing out-of-frame reads, millions of distinct TCRbeta sequences remained. Here immunoSEQ multiplex PCR was the method, and the copy in TCRdb shows in-frame clones only, minus some. V and J calls and clone size are copied from that table; D and trimming were computed from the DNA. The sample lists tens of thousands of clones, less than 80% occurring once. Germline V gives CDR1 MNHNY, CDR2 SVGAGI (reference sequence). V dropped 2 bases and J dropped 3; count of bases not matched to a gene: 5. This CDR3 is 16 amino acids long. The sort gate was single viable CD3+CD4+CD8-CD45RO+ cells for memory CD4+ T cells.

The clonotype was recovered from an adult in good health and CMV-seronegative. This chain uses TRBV6-6 with TRBJ1-1, with 11 bases lining up with TRBD1. Sequencing input: memory CD4+ T cells from blood. CDR3 nucleotide sequence: TGTGCCAGCAGTTACGAGGACAGGGGGCTTGACACTGAAGCTTTCTTT. Its translation is CASSYEDRGLDTEAFF.